The 2 T cell receptor beta chains presented below share a single source sample, sequenced in a study of cytomegalovirus exposure and HLA in healthy donors. PCR primers comprised 60 Vbeta and 13 Jbeta primers. Sequencing was performed with immunoSEQ multiplex PCR; in TCRdb, only in-frame clones are kept and a portion is missing. Of 160,000 or so clones detected, roughly 84% appear once; the ten largest clones hold approximately 1.5%. The specimen sequenced was PBMCs. These receptors were collected from a woman aged 18-29 years in good health and CMV-seronegative.

This clone showed up just a few times. The DNA of the CDR3 is TGTGCCAGCAGCATTAGGCCCTCGGGGGGTTCCTACAATGAGCAGTTCTTC. Translation: CASSIRPSGGSYNEQFF. This chain connects TRBV5-5 to TRBJ2-1; TRBD2 agrees at 7 bases. The CDR3 is 17 residues long. V lost 4 bases and J lost 1; bases outside the gene matches: 11. Germline CDR1 reads SGHKS; CDR2 reads YYEKEE (reference sequence).

The V and J genes are TRBV28 and TRBJ1-1; 7 bases map to TRBD1. CDR3 length equals 11 residues. J was trimmed by 5 bases and V by 6 bases; bases with no gene match: 0. CDR1 MDHEN and CDR2 SYDVKM come from the germline V gene. CDR3 residues: CASRTGTEAFF. CDR3 coding DNA: TGTGCCAGCAGGACAGGGACTGAAGCTTTCTTT.